This T cell receptor beta chain originates from a study of T cells in tumors after PD-1 blockade. Background on the study: Either cemiplimab 350 mg every 2 weeks or pembrolizumab 200 mg every 3 weeks was given.

This clone appeared once. V was clipped by 5 bases and J by 0 bases, with 9 bases between them. Germline V lookup: CDR1 LNHNV, CDR2 YYDKDF (reference sequence). The CDR3 loop spans 14 amino acids. Here immunoSEQ multiplex PCR was the method, and the copy in TCRdb shows in-frame clones only, minus some. The sample shows about 47,000 clones, just under 80% of them seen only once. Genomic DNA template from tumor biopsies or peripheral blood, 616 ng to 6,004 ng input. The sequence was collected from a human donor with basal cell carcinoma. The specimen comprised PBMCs, sampled before anti-PD-1 treatment. The genes are TRBV15 and TRBJ2-3; D is uncertain. CDR3 in DNA: TGTGCCACCAGCTCCCCCGGGAGCACAGATACGCAGTATTTT. This gives the protein CATSSPGSTDTQYF.